Each of the 30 T cell receptor beta chains below was sequenced from the same sample in a study of T cells in Graves' hyperthyroidism and ophthalmopathy. Amplification of TCR beta CDR3 regions used RNA as the template. Initially, a first-round RT-PCR of the TCR CDR3 employed the HTBI primer set. TCRdb independently ran MiXCR on the multiplex PCR reads; one entry per CDR3 protein. Seen here are about 680,000 distinct CDR3 sequences, around 40% observed once, and the top ten hold less than 40%. Sequencing was done on a sample of blood. These receptors were obtained from a woman in her 40s with Graves' hyperthyroidism.

As to this clonotype: With a much larger clone just one base away, this may be a read error. In DNA, the CDR3 is TGTGCCAGCAGCGTAGGGCTAGCGGGAGAAAAGACCCAGTACTTC. Translating it yields CASSVGLAGEKTQYF. The gene calls are TRBV9 and TRBJ2-5, with 10 bases that match TRBD2. This CDR3 has 15 residues. V shed 0 bases, J shed 6 bases, and the junction held 5 bases outside the gene matches. Germline loops: CDR1 SGDLS, CDR2 YYNGEE.

The chain's CDR3 is CASSQVEGDTQYF. The CDR3 region has the DNA TGCGCCAGCAGCCAAGTGGAGGGGGATACGCAGTATTTT. The chain employs TRBV4-3 and TRBJ2-3; D possibly corresponds to TRBD2 (6 bases). Germline V CDR1 and CDR2: LGHNA, YSLEER. The V and J ends lost 1 base and 6 bases respectively, with 8 bases between them. The CDR3 runs to 13 residues.

The chain has TRBV10-1 and TRBJ2-1, with TRBD2 matching over 8 bases. J gave up 6 bases and V 3 bases, and 7 bases lay outside the gene matches. This CDR3 is 15 amino acids long. From germline, CDR1 is WNHNN and CDR2 SYGVQD (reference sequence). The CDR3: CASSDLLADTNEQFF. The CDR3 nucleotides read TGCGCCAGCAGTGACCTACTAGCGGACACCAATGAGCAGTTCTTC.

This clonotype was counted ten times or more. The chain links TRBV2 to TRBJ1-2, with D perhaps TRBD1 (5 bases). Trimming took off 5 bases at V and 2 bases at J, with 12 bases between the two ends. The CDR3 is made up of 14 amino acids. Germline CDR1 is SNHLY and CDR2 is FYNNEI. CDR3 sequence reads: CASSLTDTNYGYTF. CDR3 nucleotide sequence: TGTGCCAGCAGTTTGACGGACACCAACTATGGCTACACCTTC. The full variable domain, completed using reference TRBV2 and TRBJ1-2, is EPEVTQTPSHQVTQMGQEVILRCVPISNHLYFYWYRQILGQKVEFLVSFYNNEISEKSEIFDDQFSVERPDGSNFTLKIRSTKLEDSAMYFCASSLTDTNYGYTFGSGTRLTVV.

Note on this clonotype: One end of the junction is discordant with germline, which a read error may explain. The chain carries TRBV5-1 and TRBJ2-5; D unclear. Germline-derived CDR1 and CDR2 are SGHRS and YFSETQ. The length of the CDR3 is 11 residues. This CDR3 is CAGSRAETQYF. CDR3 DNA sequence: TGCGCCGGCAGTAGGGCAGAGACCCAGTACTTC.

This chain connects TRBV15 to TRBJ2-5; possibly TRBD1 for D (6 bases). V dropped 1 base and J dropped 3 bases, with 9 bases sitting between them. The CDR3 totals 14 residues. Germline V CDR1 and CDR2: LNHNV, YYDKDF (reference sequence). CDR3 residues: CATSRGAGEETQYF. CDR3 bases: TGTGCCACCAGCAGAGGGGCAGGGGAAGAGACCCAGTACTTC.

About this clonotype: Since no conserved phenylalanine or tryptophan closes the CDR3, a read error is the likely cause. This chain connects TRBV7-9 to TRBJ2-7; possible D gene TRBD2, 5 bases. This CDR3 has 12 residues. In germline, CDR1 is SEHNR, CDR2 FQNEAQ (reference sequence). V was cut by 5 bases and J by 3 bases, with 8 bases left in between. For the CDR3, the DNA is TGTGCCAGCAGCCTCGGGGTCTACGAGCAGTACCTC. This translates into CASSLGVYEQYL.

Of note for this clonotype: A much more abundant neighbour one base away suggests this may be a read error. The gene calls are TRBV29-1 and TRBJ2-5, with 10 positions matching TRBD2. Trimming removed 4 bases from V and 2 bases from J; junction bases left unmatched: 7. Germline V gives CDR1 SQVTM, CDR2 ANQGSEA. The CDR3 sequence is 15 residues long. The CDR3 here is CSVVLTSGAQETQYF. CDR3 DNA: TGCAGCGTTGTCCTCACTAGCGGGGCTCAAGAGACCCAGTACTTC.

This chain uses TRBV6-2 or TRBV6-3 with TRBJ2-5; D is ambiguous. V gave up 7 bases and J gave up 5 bases, with 8 bases separating them. CDR3 length: 11 amino acids. Per germline, CDR1 MNHEY and CDR2 SVGEGT. This CDR3 is CASMNRETQYF. The CDR3 nucleotides read TGTGCCAGCATGAACCGTGAGACCCAGTACTTC.

V usage is TRBV6-5 and J usage is TRBJ1-1; a weak D match, TRBD1 (6 bases). The CDR3 runs 14 residues. Deletions cut 5 bases from V and 1 base from J, with 11 bases between. Germline V CDR1 and CDR2: MNHEY, SVGAGI. CDR3 in amino acids: CASSRSTGNTEAFF. CDR3 coding DNA: TGTGCCAGCAGTCGATCGACAGGGAACACTGAAGCTTTCTTT.

Regarding this clonotype: One base away lies a much larger clone, so this may be a sequencing read error. A read error is likely, as this CDR3 ends without the conserved phenylalanine or tryptophan. The chain employs TRBV29-1 and TRBJ2-5; a possible D gene is TRBD2 (5 bases). The V end lost 3 bases, the J end lost 3 bases, and 5 bases lay between the germline ends. The CDR3 length is 11 residues. From germline, CDR1 is SQVTM and CDR2 ANQGSEA. CDR3 sequence (DNA): TGCAGCGTTGAGAGGGAAGAGACCCAGTACTCC. It is translated as CSVEREETQYS.

Notes on this clonotype: With a much larger clone just one base away, this may be a read error. V gene TRBV15 combines with J gene TRBJ2-7, with 9 bases that match TRBD1. Unmatched junction bases numbered 6, after V lost 2 bases and J lost 1 base. The CDR3 contains 16 residues. The germline V gene has CDR1 LNHNV and CDR2 YYDKDF (reference sequence). CDR3 nucleotides: TGTGCCACCAGCAGAAGATCCGGGACAGGGTCCTACGAGCAGTACTTC. It yields the protein CATSRRSGTGSYEQYF.

The V and J genes are TRBV28 and TRBJ1-3; D not resolved. The CDR3 loop spans 12 amino acids. V was trimmed by 5 bases and J by 3 bases, leaving 5 bases between them. Germline loops: CDR1 MDHEN, CDR2 SYDVKM. The DNA of the CDR3 is TGTGCCAGCAGTAAGGTTGGAAACACCATATATTTT. This gives the protein CASSKVGNTIYF.

About this clonotype itself: This may be a read error: a much more frequent sequence differs by one nucleotide. The conserved final phenylalanine or tryptophan is absent from the CDR3, which likely points to a read error. The chain combines TRBV7-9 with TRBJ1-1; no definite D call. The CDR3 extends over 13 amino acids. With 3 bases removed from V and 10 bases from J, the gap between germline ends came to 15 bases. Germline V CDR1 and CDR2: SEHNR, FQNEAQ (reference sequence). CDR3 DNA sequence: TGTGCCAGCAGCTTGGGAGGTTACATGAGAGCTTTCTTG. It yields the protein CASSLGGYMRAFL.

This clonotype occurred a few times. This chain links TRBV19 with TRBJ2-6, with 9 bases fitting TRBD1. J was trimmed by 0 bases and V by 6 bases; bases with no gene match: 6. CDR1 and CDR2 from the germline V gene are LNHDA and SQIVND (reference sequence). The CDR3 contains 17 residues. CDR3 sequence reads: CASSRDRANSGANVLTF. The CDR3 DNA reads TGTGCCAGTAGCCGGGACAGGGCAAACTCTGGGGCCAACGTCCTGACTTTC. The entire variable domain, with the rest obtained from reference TRBV19 and TRBJ2-6, is as follows: DGGITQSPKYLFRKEGQNVTLSCEQNLNHDAMYWYRQDPGQGLRLIYYSQIVNDFQKGDIAEGYSVSREKKESFPLTVTSAQKNPTAFYLCASSRDRANSGANVLTFGAGSRLTVL.

The J gene is TRBJ2-7, the V gene TRBV2; 12 nucleotides line up with TRBD2. Looked up from germline, CDR1 is SNHLY and CDR2 is FYNNEI. The CDR3 totals 15 residues. J gave up 6 bases and V 7 bases, and 10 bases lay outside the gene matches. CDR3 region: CASKPTSGSFGEQYF. The CDR3 nucleotides are TGTGCCAGCAAGCCGACTAGCGGGAGCTTTGGCGAGCAGTACTTC.

This chain links TRBV10-2 with TRBJ1-6; no clear D gene. V shed 5 bases and J shed 8 bases, with 10 bases lying between them. This CDR3 contains 13 residues. CDR1 and CDR2 (germline): WSHSY, SAAADI. CDR3 amino acids: CASSQRRDSPLHF. The CDR3 region has the DNA TGCGCCAGCAGTCAGAGACGGGATTCACCCCTCCACTTT.

The chain links TRBV7-9 to TRBJ2-7; possibly TRBD1 for D (6 bases). Trimming took 5 bases from V and 3 from J, leaving 17 bases between them. This CDR3 is 15 amino acids long. From germline, CDR1 is SEHNR and CDR2 FQNEAQ (reference sequence). The DNA for the CDR3 is TGTGCCAGCAGCCCTATGAGTGACAGGAACTACGAGCAGTACTTC. Translated, it gives CASSPMSDRNYEQYF.

This clonotype has a handful of counts. The rearrangement joins TRBV10-2 to TRBJ2-7; D gene unclear. CDR3 length: 16 residues. V was pared by 4 bases and J by 5 bases, with 21 bases between. CDR1 is WSHSY and CDR2 is SAAADI in the germline V gene. CDR3 region: CASSGVLYSLQDEQYF. The CDR3 DNA reads as TGCGCCAGCAGTGGGGTCCTATACTCCCTTCAGGACGAGCAGTACTTC.

Regarding this clonotype: A much more abundant neighbour one base away suggests this may be a read error. The chain is built from TRBV25-1 and TRBJ2-6, with 8 bases fitting TRBD1. The J segment lost 3 bases and the V segment lost 6 bases, leaving 4 bases of the junction unmatched. This CDR3 spans 15 amino acids. Germline V gene data show CDR1 as MGHDK and CDR2 as SYGVNS. This chain's CDR3 is CASSQDRVGANVLTF. The DNA for the CDR3 is TGTGCCAGCAGCCAGGACAGGGTTGGGGCCAACGTCCTGACTTTC.

The chain uses TRBV19 and TRBJ1-5; D is perhaps TRBD1 (6 bases). Looked up from germline, CDR1 is LNHDA and CDR2 is SQIVND (reference sequence). The CDR3 is made up of 17 amino acids. V dropped 6 bases and J dropped 0 bases, with 18 bases sitting between them. CDR3 sequence: CASRGQGSVYSNQPQHF. The CDR3, as DNA: TGTGCCAGTAGGGGCCAGGGGTCAGTCTATAGCAATCAGCCCCAGCATTTT. Looking up the rest from reference TRBV19 and TRBJ1-5 gives the full variable domain: DGGITQSPKYLFRKEGQNVTLSCEQNLNHDAMYWYRQDPGQGLRLIYYSQIVNDFQKGDIAEGYSVSREKKESFPLTVTSAQKNPTAFYLCASRGQGSVYSNQPQHFGDGTRLSIL.

This clonotype was found many times. The V and J genes are TRBV29-1 and TRBJ1-1; D is undetermined. Germline V gives CDR1 SQVTM, CDR2 ANQGSEA. The V end was cut by 4 bases, the J end by 0 bases, with 12 bases between. The CDR3 is made up of 14 amino acids. Here the CDR3 reads CSVGKAELNTEAFF. In DNA, the CDR3 is TGCAGCGTTGGTAAGGCGGAGCTGAACACTGAAGCTTTCTTT.

This clonotype appeared many times. The chain recombines TRBV7-8 with TRBJ1-5; possible D gene TRBD1, 5 bases. This CDR3 comprises 14 residues. Trimming stripped 5 bases from V and 3 bases from J, with 11 bases between. Germline V CDR1 and CDR2: SGHVS, FQNEAQ. This CDR3 reads CASSLRQLNQPQHF. DNA for the CDR3: TGTGCCAGCAGCCTTCGACAGCTCAATCAGCCCCAGCATTTT.

With respect to this clonotype: A much more abundant neighbour one base away suggests this may be a read error. The V and J genes are TRBV7-9 and TRBJ2-6, with TRBD2 matching 15 bases. CDR3 size: 16 residues. Germline V CDR1 and CDR2: SEHNR, FQNEAQ (reference sequence). In nucleotides, the CDR3 is TGTGCCCGGGGACTAGCGGGGGGTTCTGGGGCCAACGCCCTGACTTTC. The encoded protein is CARGLAGGSGANALTF. Using reference TRBV7-9 and TRBJ2-6 for the parts outside the CDR3, the full variable domain is DTGVSQNPRHKITKRGQNVTFRCDPISEHNRLYWYRQTLGQGPEFLTYFQNEAQLEKSRLLSDRFSAERPKGSFSTLEIQRTEQGDSAMYLCARGLAGGSGANALTFGAGSRLTVL.

This rearrangement joins TRBV2 to TRBJ1-1; 7 nucleotides line up with TRBD1. The V segment lost 8 bases and the J segment 3 bases; nucleotides outside the gene matches: 9. Germline V CDR1 and CDR2: SNHLY, FYNNEI. CDR3 size: 14 residues. The CDR3 protein is CASGYRGEYTEAFF. Written as DNA, the CDR3 is TGTGCCAGCGGTTACAGGGGTGAGTACACTGAAGCTTTCTTT.

This clonotype occurred many times. The V gene is TRBV7-9, the J gene TRBJ1-4; the D is unclear. Germline values: CDR1 SEHNR, CDR2 FQNEAQ (reference sequence). The CDR3 is 11 residues long. Trimming stripped 3 bases from V and 13 bases from J, with 9 bases between. CDR3 sequence reads: CASSLGHRLFF. In DNA form, the CDR3 reads TGTGCCAGCAGCTTGGGTCATAGACTGTTTTTT.

The V gene is TRBV4-3, the J gene TRBJ2-1; TRBD2 agrees at 8 bases. The germline gives CDR1 LGHNA, CDR2 YSLEER. The V gene end was trimmed by 3 bases and the J gene end by 6 bases; junction bases not matched to a gene: 10. The CDR3 extends over 16 amino acids. Here the CDR3 reads CASSQSPGLDGNEQFF. CDR3 sequence (DNA): TGCGCCAGCAGCCAGTCACCGGGACTAGACGGCAATGAGCAGTTCTTC.

This clonotype appeared many times. This rearrangement joins TRBV7-9 to TRBJ2-7; possible D gene TRBD2, 5 bases. CDR3 length: 15 amino acids. Germline assignment: CDR1 SEHNR and CDR2 FQNEAQ (reference sequence). V lost 5 bases, J lost 2 bases, and 16 bases lay in between. CDR3 region: CASSPFAGGAYEQYF. CDR3 bases: TGTGCCAGCAGCCCATTTGCGGGTGGTGCCTACGAGCAGTACTTC.

This clonotype was seen only once. A much larger clone is a single base away; this may be a read error. The rearrangement links TRBV10-3 to TRBJ1-3; no clear D gene. The CDR3 is 15 residues long. Germline V gene sequence: CDR1 ENHRY, CDR2 SYGVKD. Trimming left V 6 bases short and J 0 bases short, with 12 bases between. The CDR3 nucleotides are TGTGCCATCAGGCCTCAAGATCTCTCTGGAAACACCATATATTTT. It specifies CAIRPQDLSGNTIYF.

This clonotype was observed at least ten times. In DNA form, the CDR3 reads TGTGCCAGCAGCCCAGCCGGAAACAAGCAAGAGACCCAGTACTTC. Amino acids: CASSPAGNKQETQYF. V and J are TRBV7-2 and TRBJ2-5; no firm D call. Germline V gene data show CDR1 as SGHTA and CDR2 as FQGNSA. V was trimmed by 5 bases and J by 2 bases, leaving 15 bases between them. The CDR3 has 15 residues.